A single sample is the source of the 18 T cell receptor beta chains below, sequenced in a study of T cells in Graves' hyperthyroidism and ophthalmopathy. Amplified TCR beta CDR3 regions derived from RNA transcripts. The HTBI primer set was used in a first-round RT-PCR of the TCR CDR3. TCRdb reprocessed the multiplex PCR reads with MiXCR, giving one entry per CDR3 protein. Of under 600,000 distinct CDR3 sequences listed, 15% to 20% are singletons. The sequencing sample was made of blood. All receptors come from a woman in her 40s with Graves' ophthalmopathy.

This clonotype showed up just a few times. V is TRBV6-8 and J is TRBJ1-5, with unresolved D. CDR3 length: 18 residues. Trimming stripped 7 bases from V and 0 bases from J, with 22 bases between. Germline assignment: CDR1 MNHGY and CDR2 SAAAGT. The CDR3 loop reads CASTGILRREDSNQPQHF. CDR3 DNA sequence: TGTGCCAGCACGGGGATTCTTAGGCGGGAGGATAGCAATCAGCCCCAGCATTTT.

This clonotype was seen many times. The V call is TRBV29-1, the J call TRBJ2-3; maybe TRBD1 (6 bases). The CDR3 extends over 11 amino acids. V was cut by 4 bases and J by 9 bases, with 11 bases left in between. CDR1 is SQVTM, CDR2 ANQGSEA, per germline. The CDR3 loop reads CSVGPQGTQYF. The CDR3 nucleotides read TGCAGCGTTGGTCCGCAGGGGACGCAGTATTTT.

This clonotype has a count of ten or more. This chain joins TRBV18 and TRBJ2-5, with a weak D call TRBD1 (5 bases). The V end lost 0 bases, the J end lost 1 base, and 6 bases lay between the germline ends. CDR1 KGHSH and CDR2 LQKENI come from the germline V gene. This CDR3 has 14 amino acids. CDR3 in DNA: TGTGCCAGCTCACCACCGACAGTCCAAGAGACCCAGTACTTC. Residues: CASSPPTVQETQYF.

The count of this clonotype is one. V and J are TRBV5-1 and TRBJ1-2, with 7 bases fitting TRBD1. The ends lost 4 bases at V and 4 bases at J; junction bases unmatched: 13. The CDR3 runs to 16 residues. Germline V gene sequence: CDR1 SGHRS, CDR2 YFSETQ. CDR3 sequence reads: CASSVAPGQPFYGYTF. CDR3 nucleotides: TGCGCCAGCAGCGTAGCTCCGGGACAGCCTTTCTATGGCTACACCTTC.

The CDR3 here is CAIRNTGVNTEAFF. CDR3 coding DNA: TGTGCCATTAGAAATACAGGAGTGAACACTGAAGCTTTCTTT. The chain uses TRBV10-3 and TRBJ1-1; D may be TRBD1 (5 bases). Germline loops: CDR1 ENHRY, CDR2 SYGVKD. The CDR3 runs to 14 residues. The V and J ends lost 9 bases and 0 bases respectively, with 14 bases between them.

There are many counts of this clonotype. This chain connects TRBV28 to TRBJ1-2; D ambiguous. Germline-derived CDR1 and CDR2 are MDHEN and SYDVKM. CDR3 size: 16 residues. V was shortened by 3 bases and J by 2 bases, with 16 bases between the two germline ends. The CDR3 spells CASSFGPRGVNYGYTF. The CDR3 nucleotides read TGTGCCAGCAGTTTTGGCCCGCGGGGAGTGAACTATGGCTACACCTTC.

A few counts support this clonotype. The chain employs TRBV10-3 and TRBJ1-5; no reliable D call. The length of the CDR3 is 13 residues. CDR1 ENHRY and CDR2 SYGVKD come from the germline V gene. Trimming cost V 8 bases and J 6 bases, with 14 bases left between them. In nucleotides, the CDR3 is TGTGCCATCGATTCAGTATACGGTCAGCCCCAGCATTTT. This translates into CAIDSVYGQPQHF.

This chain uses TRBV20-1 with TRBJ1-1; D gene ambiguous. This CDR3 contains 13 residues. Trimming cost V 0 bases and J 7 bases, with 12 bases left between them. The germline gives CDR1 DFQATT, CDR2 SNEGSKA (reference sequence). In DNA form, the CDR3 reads TGCAGTGCTAGAGAGGGCAGAGGAGATGAAGCTTTCTTT. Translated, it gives CSAREGRGDEAFF.

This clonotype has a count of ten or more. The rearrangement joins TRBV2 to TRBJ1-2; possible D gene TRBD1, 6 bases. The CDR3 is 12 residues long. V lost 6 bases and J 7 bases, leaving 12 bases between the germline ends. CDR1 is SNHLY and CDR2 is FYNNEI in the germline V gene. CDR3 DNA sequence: TGTGCCAGCAGAGCTCCAGGGGTTGGCTACACCTTC. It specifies CASRAPGVGYTF.

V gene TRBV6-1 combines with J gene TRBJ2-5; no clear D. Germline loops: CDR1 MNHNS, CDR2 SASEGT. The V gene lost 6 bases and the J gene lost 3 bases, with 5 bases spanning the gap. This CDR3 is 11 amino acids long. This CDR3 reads CASRTKETQYF. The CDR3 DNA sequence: TGTGCCAGCAGGACCAAAGAGACCCAGTACTTC.

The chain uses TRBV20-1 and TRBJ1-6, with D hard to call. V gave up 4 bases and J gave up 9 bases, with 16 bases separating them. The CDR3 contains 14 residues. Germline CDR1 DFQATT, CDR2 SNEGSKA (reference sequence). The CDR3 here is CSAKRLLIPSPLHF. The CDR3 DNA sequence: TGCAGTGCTAAGAGATTGCTTATACCTTCACCCCTCCACTTT.

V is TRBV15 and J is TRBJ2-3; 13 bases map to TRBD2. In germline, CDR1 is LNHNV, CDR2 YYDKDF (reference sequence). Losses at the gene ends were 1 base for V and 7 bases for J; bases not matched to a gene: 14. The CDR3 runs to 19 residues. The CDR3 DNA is TGTGCCACCAGCAGAGTTGGACAGGGGTCGACTAGCGGGGGGTATACGCAGTATTTT. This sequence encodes CATSRVGQGSTSGGYTQYF.

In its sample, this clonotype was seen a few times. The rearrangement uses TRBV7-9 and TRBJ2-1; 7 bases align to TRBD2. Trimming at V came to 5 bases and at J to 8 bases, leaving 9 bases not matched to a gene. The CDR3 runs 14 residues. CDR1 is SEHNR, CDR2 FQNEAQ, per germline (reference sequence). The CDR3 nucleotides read TGTGCCAGCAGCCCCCGGAAGGGAGGGCATGAGCAGTTCTTC. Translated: CASSPRKGGHEQFF.

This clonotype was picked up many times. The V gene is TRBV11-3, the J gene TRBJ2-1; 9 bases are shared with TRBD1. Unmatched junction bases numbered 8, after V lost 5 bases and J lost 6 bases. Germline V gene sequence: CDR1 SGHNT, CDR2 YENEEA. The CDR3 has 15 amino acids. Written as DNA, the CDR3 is TGTGCCAGCAGCCGGACAGGGGTTAACACCAATGAGCAGTTCTTC. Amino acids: CASSRTGVNTNEQFF.

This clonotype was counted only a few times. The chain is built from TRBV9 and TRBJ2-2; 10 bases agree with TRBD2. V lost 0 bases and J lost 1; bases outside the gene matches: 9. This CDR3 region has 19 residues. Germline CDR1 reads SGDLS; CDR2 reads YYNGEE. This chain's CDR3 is CASSVADLLAGRNTGELFF. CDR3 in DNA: TGTGCCAGCAGCGTAGCTGATTTACTAGCGGGAAGGAACACCGGGGAGCTGTTTTTT.

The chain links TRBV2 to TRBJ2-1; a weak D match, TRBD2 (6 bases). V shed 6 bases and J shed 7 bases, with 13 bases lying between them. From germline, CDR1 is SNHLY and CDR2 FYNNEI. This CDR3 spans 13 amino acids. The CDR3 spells CASRSGGLNEQFF. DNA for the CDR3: TGTGCCAGCAGATCAGGAGGGTTGAATGAGCAGTTCTTC.

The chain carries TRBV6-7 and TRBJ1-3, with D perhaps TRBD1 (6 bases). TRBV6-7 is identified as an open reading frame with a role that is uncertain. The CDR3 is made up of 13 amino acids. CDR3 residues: CALGGPSGNTIYF. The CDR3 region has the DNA TGTGCTTTGGGGGGGCCGTCTGGAAACACCATATATTTT.

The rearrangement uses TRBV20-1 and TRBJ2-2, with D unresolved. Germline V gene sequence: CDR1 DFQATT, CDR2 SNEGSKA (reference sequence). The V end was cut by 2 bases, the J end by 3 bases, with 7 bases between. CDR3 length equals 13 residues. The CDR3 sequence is CSARRSYTGELFF. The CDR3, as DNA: TGCAGTGCTAGAAGGTCCTACACCGGGGAGCTGTTTTTT.